One sample yielded the 24 T cell receptor beta chains listed below, sequenced in a study of T-cell memory formation after mild COVID-19. TCRdb reprocessed the 5' RACE reads with MiXCR, giving one entry per CDR3 protein. This table has approximately 500,000 distinct CDR3 sequences, around 27% appearing once. Specimen: PBMCs or a T cell subset sorted from them (not recorded which). These receptor sequences come from an adult woman who had mild COVID-19 (a few samples of this study predate the infection). Cell type and time point are not known.

Only a few counts were recorded for this clonotype. This chain links TRBV5-1 with TRBJ2-5; D is perhaps TRBD1 (7 bases). Trimming shortened V by 2 bases and J by 2 bases, and 19 bases separated the two germline ends. Looked up from germline, CDR1 is SGHRS and CDR2 is YFSETQ. The CDR3 contains 17 residues. The CDR3 DNA is TGCGCCAGCAGCTTACTACAGGGGCCGGAGGGGCAAGAGACCCAGTACTTC. Protein: CASSLLQGPEGQETQYF. The entire variable domain, with the rest obtained from reference TRBV5-1 and TRBJ2-5, is as follows: KAGVTQTPRYLIKTRGQQVTLSCSPISGHRSVSWYQQTPGQGLQFLFEYFSETQRNKGNFPGRFSGRQFSNSRSEMNVSTLELGDSALYLCASSLLQGPEGQETQYFGPGTRLLVL.

This clonotype was picked up a small number of times. CDR3 in amino acids: CASSHAPESYGYTF. For the CDR3, the DNA is TGTGCCAGCAGTCACGCGCCGGAGAGCTATGGCTACACCTTC. V gene TRBV6-5 combines with J gene TRBJ1-2; D uncertain. V shed 5 bases and J shed 4 bases, with 14 bases lying between them. This CDR3 is built from 14 residues. Germline V gene data show CDR1 as MNHEY and CDR2 as SVGAGI.

The rearrangement links TRBV19 to TRBJ2-1; D tentatively reads TRBD1 or TRBD2 (5 bases each). The CDR3 is made up of 17 amino acids. V was shortened by 3 bases and J by 0 bases, with 15 bases between the two germline ends. Germline V CDR1 and CDR2: LNHDA, SQIVND (reference sequence). The CDR3 nucleotides read TGTGCCAGTAGTATCGAAACCGCCGGGACCTCCTACAATGAGCAGTTCTTC. Residues: CASSIETAGTSYNEQFF.

The chain is built from TRBV7-2 and TRBJ2-5, with TRBD1 matching 8 bases. Germline assignment: CDR1 SGHTA and CDR2 FQGNSA. The CDR3 loop spans 14 amino acids. Unmatched junction bases numbered 7, after V lost 5 bases and J lost 5 bases. CDR3 region: CASSTWTGRETQYF. CDR3 nucleotide sequence: TGTGCCAGCAGCACCTGGACAGGGAGGGAGACCCAGTACTTC.

CDR3 nucleotides: TGTGCCGCCAGCGGGGGGACCCTCACAGATACGCAGTATTTT. This translates into CAASGGTLTDTQYF. This rearrangement joins TRBV10-3 to TRBJ2-3; 9 positions agree with TRBD2. V lost 11 bases, J lost 2 bases, and 8 bases stayed unmatched. The CDR3 loop spans 14 amino acids. Germline V gene sequence: CDR1 ENHRY, CDR2 SYGVKD.

This clonotype was recorded a few times. This chain uses TRBV4-1 with TRBJ2-4, with D hard to call. The V end was cut by 1 base, the J end by 9 bases, with 13 bases between. CDR1 is MGHRA, CDR2 YSYEKL, per germline. The CDR3 has 14 amino acids. In DNA, the CDR3 is TGCGCCAGCAGCCAAGGGACCCCCTCGGGCATTCAGTACTTC. The encoded protein is CASSQGTPSGIQYF.

The chain links TRBV7-3 to TRBJ2-1; a weak D match, TRBD1 (5 bases). V was clipped by 3 bases and J by 5 bases, with 14 bases between them. The germline CDR1 and CDR2 sequences are SGHTA and FQGTGA. There are 15 residues in the CDR3. CDR3 sequence (DNA): TGTGCCAGCAGCTTGGGGCCTGTACTGAACAATGAGCAGTTCTTC. Its protein product is CASSLGPVLNNEQFF.

This clonotype was seen only a few times. V usage is TRBV9 and J usage is TRBJ2-3; D remains ambiguous. The germline V gene encodes CDR1 SGDLS and CDR2 YYNGEE. Trimming left V 0 bases short and J 6 bases short, with 5 bases between. The length of the CDR3 is 12 residues. CDR3 bases: TGTGCCAGCAGCGTAGCCGGGGATACGCAGTATTTT. It yields the protein CASSVAGDTQYF.

This clonotype was seen only a few times. The chain uses TRBV12-3 or TRBV12-4 and TRBJ2-3; possibly TRBD1 for D (5 bases). The CDR3 loop spans 14 amino acids. V lost 3 bases to trimming and J lost 2 bases, with 9 bases between them. The CDR3 DNA reads TGTGCCAGCAGTTTTCGACAGAACACAGATACGCAGTATTTT. This translates into CASSFRQNTDTQYF.

The V gene is TRBV15, the J gene TRBJ2-4; D is perhaps TRBD1 (7 bases). The CDR3 totals 13 residues. From germline, CDR1 is LNHNV and CDR2 YYDKDF (reference sequence). V lost 5 bases to trimming and J lost 8 bases, with 13 bases between them. Written as DNA, the CDR3 is TGTGCCACCAGCGTCCGCAGGGGGGACATTCAGTACTTC. Amino acid sequence: CATSVRRGDIQYF.

V gene TRBV12-3 or TRBV12-4 combines with J gene TRBJ2-1, with 9 bases aligning to TRBD2. Trimming removed 6 bases from V and 3 bases from J; junction bases left unmatched: 9. The CDR3 length is 16 residues. The CDR3, as DNA: TGTGCCAGCAGCTCTCCCGGACTAGCGCACTACAATGAGCAGTTCTTC. This encodes CASSSPGLAHYNEQFF.

This clonotype showed up many times. The rearrangement links TRBV5-1 to TRBJ2-3; D may be TRBD1 (6 bases). The CDR3 has 13 amino acids. Germline V CDR1 and CDR2: SGHRS, YFSETQ. Between the trimmed V and J ends, which lost 0 bases and 6 bases, there was a span of 8 bases. The CDR3 DNA is TGCGCCAGCAGCTTGGGGACAGCGGATACGCAGTATTTT. This encodes CASSLGTADTQYF.

This clonotype came up a few times. The chain combines TRBV7-9 with TRBJ2-1; D is uncertain. V was trimmed by 2 bases and J by 8 bases, leaving 16 bases between them. This CDR3 has 15 amino acids. Germline V gives CDR1 SEHNR, CDR2 FQNEAQ (reference sequence). CDR3 in amino acids: CASSLRRGKGHEQFF. CDR3 DNA: TGTGCCAGCAGCTTAAGGAGAGGAAAGGGTCATGAGCAGTTCTTC.

The chain is built from TRBV14 and TRBJ2-5, with D unresolved. This CDR3 spans 13 amino acids. In germline, CDR1 is SGHDN, CDR2 FVKESK. V shed 4 bases and J shed 3 bases, with 9 bases lying between them. The chain's CDR3 is CASSREAEETQYF. The CDR3 DNA is TGTGCCAGCAGCCGTGAGGCAGAAGAGACCCAGTACTTC.

This clonotype showed up just a few times. The CDR3 sequence is CASSPPRGQETQYF. The CDR3 DNA sequence: TGTGCCAGCAGCCCCCCCAGGGGTCAAGAGACCCAGTACTTC. The rearrangement uses TRBV13 and TRBJ2-5, with D possibly matching TRBD1 (6 bases). The germline V gene has CDR1 PRHDT and CDR2 FYEKMQ (reference sequence). Trimming removed 5 bases at V and 2 bases at J, with 12 bases between. The CDR3 consists of 14 residues.

The genes are TRBV5-1 and TRBJ2-3, with D unclear. This CDR3 has 14 amino acids. The germline V gene has CDR1 SGHRS and CDR2 YFSETQ. The V end lost 4 bases, the J end lost 1 base, and 10 bases lay between the germline ends. The CDR3 bases are TGCGCCAGCAGCGTCTCTTTTGGCACAGATACGCAGTATTTT. This encodes CASSVSFGTDTQYF.

V gene TRBV7-9 combines with J gene TRBJ1-1; 10 nucleotides match TRBD1. The length of the CDR3 is 13 residues. From germline, CDR1 is SEHNR and CDR2 FQNEAQ (reference sequence). Losses at the gene ends were 5 bases for V and 7 bases for J; bases not matched to a gene: 4. CDR3 coding DNA: TGTGCCAGCAGCCCGGGGACAGGGGTTGAAGCTTTCTTT. Encoded protein: CASSPGTGVEAFF.

The V and J genes are TRBV6-1 and TRBJ1-5; no clear D gene. V dropped 6 bases and J dropped 2 bases, with 8 bases sitting between them. Germline-derived CDR1 and CDR2 are MNHNS and SASEGT. CDR3 length: 13 residues. Written as DNA, the CDR3 is TGTGCCAGCAGGAGGGAAGGCAATCAGCCCCAGCATTTT. Translating gives CASRREGNQPQHF.

The chain has TRBV6-2 or TRBV6-3 and TRBJ2-7; TRBD2 matches at 10 bases. The V segment lost 7 bases and the J segment 2 bases; nucleotides outside the gene matches: 11. The CDR3 is 16 residues long. CDR1 and CDR2 from the germline V gene are MNHEY and SVGEGT. CDR3 coding DNA: TGTGCCAGCATCGACGGGCGGCTAGCGGGAGCCTACGAGCAGTACTTC. Translated, it gives CASIDGRLAGAYEQYF.

This rearrangement joins TRBV12-3 or TRBV12-4 to TRBJ2-1; tentatively, D is TRBD2 (6 bases). The V gene lost 6 bases and the J gene lost 10 bases, with 25 bases spanning the gap. This CDR3 region has 16 residues. DNA for the CDR3: TGTGCCAGCAGCCCTGGGAGACTAGAAATGAGAAACGAGCAGTTCTTC. Encoded protein: CASSPGRLEMRNEQFF.

The chain recombines TRBV12-3 or TRBV12-4 with TRBJ2-7; a weak D match, TRBD2 (6 bases). This CDR3 comprises 15 residues. V shed 8 bases and J shed 4 bases, with 21 bases lying between them. CDR3 nucleotides: TGTGCCAGCTCATTCCATCGGACTATCGTGTACGAGCAGTACTTC. Translated: CASSFHRTIVYEQYF.

This chain uses TRBV19 with TRBJ2-6, with D uncertain. CDR3 length: 16 residues. Trimming took 3 bases from V and 2 from J, leaving 11 bases between them. The germline CDR1 and CDR2 sequences are LNHDA and SQIVND (reference sequence). Written as DNA, the CDR3 is TGTGCCAGTAGTATCTTCAGTTTCCCTGGGGCCAACGTCCTGACTTTC. Translated, it gives CASSIFSFPGANVLTF.

This clonotype was seen a few times. This chain connects TRBV20-1 to TRBJ2-5, with 7 bases aligning to TRBD1. V shed 8 bases and J 5 bases; nucleotides not matched to a gene: 14. CDR3 size: 14 residues. CDR1 and CDR2 (germline): DFQATT, SNEGSKA (reference sequence). In DNA form, the CDR3 reads TGCAGTTTAGACAGGGCTTTCGAGTCGGAGACCCAGTACTTC. Residues: CSLDRAFESETQYF.

The rearrangement uses TRBV7-8 and TRBJ1-2, with TRBD1 as a possible D gene (5 bases). The germline CDR1 and CDR2 sequences are SGHVS and FQNEAQ. V shed 0 bases and J shed 5 bases, with 19 bases lying between them. This CDR3 is 17 amino acids long. The CDR3 loop is CASSLATGMGRWYGYTF. The DNA of the CDR3 is TGTGCCAGCAGCTTAGCCACCGGGATGGGACGCTGGTATGGCTACACCTTC.